The rows below give T cell receptor beta chains drawn from one sample of a study of blood T cell repertoires in COVID-19. TCRdb's copy holds only in-frame clones and misses some; the assay was immunoSEQ multiplex PCR. Of some 65,000 clones listed, approximately 94% are singletons. The sample was peripheral blood. Receptors were obtained from an older man with active COVID-19. Each CDR3 is given with its conserved first and last residue. The D gene is left open where the match is weak. Size is omitted from some rows. Given values are once, few, many or a class for expanded clones.

CDR3: CASSPKQAGNEKLFF; DNA: TGTGCCAGCAGTCCGAAACAGGCGGGAAATGAAAAACTGTTTTTT; size: .; length: 15; J: TRBJ1-4; D: .; V: TRBV5-8
CDR3: CATSRDRLAGELFF; DNA: TGTGCCACCAGCAGGGACCGACTAGCCGGGGAGCTGTTTTTT; size: .; length: 14; J: TRBJ2-2; D: .; V: TRBV15
CDR3: CASSLGGNLIEQYF; DNA: TGTGCCAGCAGCTTAGGAGGGAATCTGATCGAGCAGTACTTC; size: .; length: 14; J: TRBJ2-7; D: .; V: TRBV7-2
CDR3: CASSPFGSGNTIYF; DNA: .; size: .; length: 14; J: TRBJ1-3; D: .; V: TRBV4-3
CDR3: CASSLSGGGWGGYEQYF; DNA: TGTGCCAGCAGTTTAAGTGGTGGGGGTTGGGGGGGGTACGAGCAGTACTTC; size: .; length: 17; J: TRBJ2-7; D: TRBD2; V: TRBV27
CDR3: CASSFLSGGASYEQYF; DNA: TGTGCCAGCAGCTTCCTCAGCGGGGGGGCCTCCTACGAGCAGTACTTC; size: .; length: 16; J: TRBJ2-7; D: TRBD2; V: TRBV11-3
CDR3: CSVPGQGNTEAFF; DNA: TGCAGCGTTCCAGGACAGGGGAACACTGAAGCTTTCTTT; size: .; length: 13; J: TRBJ1-1; D: TRBD1; V: TRBV29-1
CDR3: CASSSTSGGAVLAQYF; DNA: TGTGCCAGCAGTTCCACTAGCGGGGGGGCGGTTTTGGCCCAGTACTTC; size: .; length: 16; J: TRBJ2-5; D: TRBD2; V: TRBV6-6
CDR3: CASSLWTGGDTQYF; DNA: TGTGCCAGCAGTCTTTGGACTGGGGGGGATACGCAGTATTTT; size: .; length: 14; J: TRBJ2-3; D: .; V: TRBV6-6
CDR3: CAIKAASGGGNEQFF; DNA: TGTGCCATTAAGGCCGCTAGCGGGGGAGGAAATGAGCAGTTCTTC; size: .; length: 15; J: TRBJ2-1; D: TRBD2; V: TRBV2
CDR3: CASSLAGNSPLHF; DNA: TGTGCCAGCAGCTTAGCGGGAAATTCACCCCTCCACTTT; size: .; length: 13; J: TRBJ1-6; D: .; V: TRBV5-4
CDR3: CASSQGWLAGGSSYNEQFF; DNA: TGTGCCAGCAGCCAAGGTTGGCTAGCGGGGGGGAGCTCCTACAATGAGCAGTTCTTC; size: .; length: 19; J: TRBJ2-1; D: TRBD2; V: TRBV5-6
CDR3: CASSSGQSYNEQFF; DNA: TGCGCCAGCAGCTCCGGACAGTCCTACAATGAGCAGTTCTTC; size: .; length: 14; J: TRBJ2-1; D: .; V: TRBV5-1
CDR3: CSVSGGTSSGANVLTF; DNA: TGCAGCGTATCAGGGGGAACCTCCTCTGGGGCCAACGTCCTGACTTTC; size: once; length: 16; J: TRBJ2-6; D: TRBD1; V: TRBV29-1
CDR3: CASSLAGGRAFF; DNA: TGTGCCAGCAGCTTGGCAGGGGGAAGGGCTTTCTTT; size: .; length: 12; J: TRBJ1-1; D: TRBD1; V: TRBV5-7
CDR3: CASSPPGQGGQETQYF; DNA: TGTGCCAGCTCACCACCGGGACAGGGGGGCCAAGAGACCCAGTACTTC; size: .; length: 16; J: TRBJ2-5; D: TRBD1; V: TRBV18
CDR3: CASSHDSQETQYF; DNA: TGTGCCAGCAGCCATGACAGTCAAGAGACCCAGTACTTC; size: once; length: 13; J: TRBJ2-5; D: .; V: TRBV5-8
CDR3: CASSLEAGESPLHF; DNA: TGTGCCAGCAGCTTAGAGGCGGGAGAGTCACCCCTCCACTTT; size: .; length: 14; J: TRBJ1-6; D: .; V: TRBV7-9
CDR3: CASSLLGSRANYGYTF; DNA: TGTGCCAGCAGTTTACTCGGGTCTCGAGCTAACTATGGCTACACCTTC; size: .; length: 16; J: TRBJ1-2; D: .; V: TRBV28
CDR3: CASSPSPRQGRTEQYF; DNA: TGTGCCAGCAGCCCCTCCCCCCGACAGGGGAGGACTGAGCAGTACTTC; size: .; length: 16; J: TRBJ2-7; D: TRBD1; V: TRBV9
CDR3: CASSAQDIQYF; DNA: TGTGCCAGCAGCGCACAGGACATTCAGTACTTC; size: .; length: 11; J: TRBJ2-4; D: .; V: TRBV11-2
CDR3: CATQGARNQPQHF; DNA: TGTGCCACGCAGGGGGCCCGCAATCAGCCCCAGCATTTT; size: few; length: 13; J: TRBJ1-5; D: TRBD1; V: TRBV19
CDR3: CASWEGLGTGELFF; DNA: TGTGCCAGCTGGGAGGGGTTGGGGACCGGGGAGCTGTTTTTT; size: once; length: 14; J: TRBJ2-2; D: TRBD2; V: TRBV7-2
CDR3: CASSVAGGNTGELFF; DNA: TGCGCCAGCAGCGTAGCGGGGGGGAACACCGGGGAGCTGTTTTTT; size: .; length: 15; J: TRBJ2-2; D: TRBD2; V: TRBV5-1
CDR3: CATRQSSNQPQHF; DNA: TGTGCCACCCGACAGAGTAGCAATCAGCCCCAGCATTTT; size: .; length: 13; J: TRBJ1-5; D: .; V: TRBV6-5
CDR3: CASSQMNTHHGYTF; DNA: TGTGCCAGCAGCCAAATGAACACCCATCATGGCTACACCTTC; size: .; length: 14; J: TRBJ1-2; D: .; V: TRBV14
CDR3: CASSEDRPADTQYF; DNA: TGTGCCAGCAGTGAAGACAGGCCAGCAGATACGCAGTATTTT; size: once; length: 14; J: TRBJ2-3; D: .; V: TRBV2
CDR3: CAISESSRVIGYTF; DNA: TGTGCCATCAGTGAGTCGAGCAGGGTGATTGGCTACACCTTC; size: once; length: 14; J: TRBJ1-2; D: .; V: TRBV10-3
CDR3: CASSQDSPPMRQFF; DNA: TGTGCCAGCAGCCAAGACAGCCCTCCAATGAGGCAGTTCTTC; size: .; length: 14; J: TRBJ2-1; D: .; V: TRBV28
CDR3: CASSTSNQPQHF; DNA: TGTGCCAGCAGTACTAGTAATCAGCCCCAGCATTTT; size: once; length: 12; J: TRBJ1-5; D: .; V: TRBV6-5
CDR3: CASSQAEGPGNTIYF; DNA: TGTGCCAGCAGCCAAGCTGAGGGCCCCGGAAACACCATATATTTT; size: once; length: 15; J: TRBJ1-3; D: .; V: TRBV3-1/TRBV3-2
CDR3: CASSLAHAGGSQPQHF; DNA: TGTGCCAGCAGCTTAGCCCACGCAGGGGGGAGTCAGCCCCAGCATTTT; size: .; length: 16; J: TRBJ1-5; D: TRBD1; V: TRBV11-2
CDR3: CASSGLAGGSELAKNIQYF; DNA: TGTGCCAGCAGTGGACTAGCGGGGGGTTCTGAACTAGCCAAAAACATTCAGTACTTC; size: .; length: 19; J: TRBJ2-4; D: TRBD2; V: TRBV2
CDR3: CASSSQGAYGYTF; DNA: TGTGCCAGCAGTTCCCAGGGGGCTTATGGCTACACCTTC; size: .; length: 13; J: TRBJ1-2; D: TRBD1; V: TRBV6-5
CDR3: CASSQGEGVVFQETQYF; DNA: TGTGCCAGCAGCCAAGGCGAGGGAGTTGTATTCCAAGAGACCCAGTACTTC; size: .; length: 17; J: TRBJ2-5; D: .; V: TRBV14
CDR3: CASSSTDRNQPQHF; DNA: TGTGCCAGCAGTTCCACAGACAGGAATCAGCCCCAGCATTTT; size: .; length: 14; J: TRBJ1-5; D: .; V: TRBV6-5
CDR3: CASSLDRVVGNTIYF; DNA: TGCGCCAGCAGCTTGGACAGGGTAGTTGGAAACACCATATATTTT; size: .; length: 15; J: TRBJ1-3; D: .; V: TRBV5-1
CDR3: CATSETSLWTGGRETQYF; DNA: TGTGCCACCAGTGAAACCTCGCTCTGGACAGGGGGCAGGGAGACCCAGTACTTC; size: .; length: 18; J: TRBJ2-5; D: TRBD1; V: TRBV24-1
CDR3: CASSPQTSGVFF; DNA: TGTGCCAGCAGCCCCCAGACTAGCGGGGTTTTCTTC; size: .; length: 12; J: TRBJ2-1; D: TRBD2; V: TRBV3-1/TRBV3-2
CDR3: CASSLTGLGSPLHF; DNA: TGTGCCAGCAGCCTCACAGGATTAGGTTCACCCCTCCACTTT; size: .; length: 14; J: TRBJ1-6; D: .; V: TRBV9
CDR3: CASSPASGSDTQYF; DNA: TGTGCCAGCAGCCCGGCTAGCGGTTCAGATACGCAGTATTTT; size: .; length: 14; J: TRBJ2-3; D: TRBD2; V: TRBV6-5
CDR3: CASSKWTGGDTEAFF; DNA: TGTGCCAGCAGCAAATGGACAGGGGGGGACACTGAAGCTTTCTTT; size: .; length: 15; J: TRBJ1-1; D: TRBD1; V: TRBV6-5
CDR3: CASSYSKGVRSPLHF; DNA: TGTGCCAGCAGTTACTCGAAAGGGGTACGCTCACCCCTCCACTTT; size: .; length: 15; J: TRBJ1-6; D: .; V: TRBV6-2/TRBV6-3
CDR3: CSVNVPPGGEYNEQFF; DNA: TGCAGCGTCAACGTACCCCCAGGGGGTGAATACAATGAGCAGTTCTTC; size: .; length: 16; J: TRBJ2-1; D: TRBD1; V: TRBV29-1
CDR3: CASSYGSGGATGELFF; DNA: TGTGCCAGCAGTTACGGAAGCGGGGGGGCGACCGGGGAGCTGTTTTTT; size: .; length: 16; J: TRBJ2-2; D: TRBD2; V: TRBV6-6
CDR3: CASSSGISEAFF; DNA: TGTGCCAGCAGCTCAGGGATTTCTGAAGCTTTCTTT; size: .; length: 12; J: TRBJ1-1; D: .; V: TRBV5-6
CDR3: CASSSRTRKNIQYF; DNA: TGTGCCAGCAGCTCCCGGACTCGGAAGAACATTCAGTACTTC; size: .; length: 14; J: TRBJ2-4; D: .; V: TRBV7-2
CDR3: CASSFGWPGLASGETQYF; DNA: TGTGCCAGTAGTTTCGGCTGGCCGGGACTAGCGAGTGGAGAGACCCAGTACTTC; size: .; length: 18; J: TRBJ2-5; D: TRBD2; V: TRBV19